This TCR beta chain originates from a study of T-cell memory formation after mild COVID-19. Turning to the study itself: Clusters were largely donor specific. Notes on the study in general: Prior to infection, memory already included some responding clones, suggesting cross-reactive memory joined. From day 15 to 85, contracting clones were balanced between CD4 and CD8, whereas later expanders leaned toward CD4+.

The CDR3 extends over 13 amino acids. Germline V gives CDR1 SGHRS, CDR2 YFSETQ. V was pared by 4 bases and J by 1 base, with 2 bases of the junction left unmatched. TCR alpha and TCR beta cDNA libraries carrying sample barcodes and UMIs were produced by 5'RACE using constant-segment primers. In TCRdb, the 5' RACE reads were re-called with MiXCR into one record per CDR3 protein. The table has approximately 250,000 distinct CDR3 sequences, about 16% seen once; the top ten hold roughly a fifth. This clonotype has only a few counts. Its antigen is still unknown. This sequence was found in a man between 18 and 29 years old who had mild COVID-19 (a few samples of this study predate the infection). Cell type and time point are not known. V gene TRBV5-1 combines with J gene TRBJ2-7; TRBD1 agrees at 7 bases. The material sequenced was PBMCs or a T cell subset sorted from them (not recorded which). CDR3 nucleotide sequence: TGCGCCAGCAGCGGGACAGAATCCTACGAGCAGTACTTC. Translated, it gives CASSGTESYEQYF.